The rows below give T cell receptor beta chains drawn from one sample of a study of regulatory T cells in long-lasting Graves disease. TCRdb reprocessed the multiplex PCR reads with MiXCR, giving one entry per CDR3 protein. Of approximately 380,000 distinct CDR3 sequences listed, around 20% are singletons. The sample in question was peripheral blood mononuclear cells (PBMCs), obtained when the disease was refractory, from a patient treated with antithyroid drugs. The receptors shown here come from a female donor with Graves disease. The CDR3 runs from the conserved cysteine through the conserved F or W. The order of the fields is D gene, clone size, CDR3 length, J gene, V gene, CDR3 DNA, CDR3 protein. D genes are given only for firm matches. Some rows have no size entry. The others give once, few or many, or a class for an expanded clone.

D gene: NA
clone size: few
CDR3 length: 14
J gene: TRBJ2-2
V gene: TRBV27
CDR3 DNA: TGTGCCAGCAGTAATACAGGAAGCACCGGGGAGCTGTTTTTT
CDR3 protein: CASSNTGSTGELFF

D gene: NA
clone size: NA
CDR3 length: 13
J gene: TRBJ1-1
V gene: TRBV10-3
CDR3 DNA: TGTGCCACAGGGGAGAGGGGGGACACTGAAGCTTTCTTT
CDR3 protein: CATGERGDTEAFF

D gene: NA
clone size: many
CDR3 length: 16
J gene: TRBJ2-3
V gene: TRBV28
CDR3 DNA: TGTGCCAGCAGTCCCCGATATTCGGTCCACACAGATACGCAGTATTTT
CDR3 protein: CASSPRYSVHTDTQYF

D gene: NA
clone size: many
CDR3 length: 13
J gene: TRBJ1-2
V gene: TRBV2
CDR3 DNA: TGTGCCAGCAGTGAGGGGTCTAACTATGGCTACACCTTC
CDR3 protein: CASSEGSNYGYTF

D gene: TRBD2
clone size: few
CDR3 length: 16
J gene: TRBJ2-2
V gene: TRBV7-9
CDR3 DNA: TGTGCCAGCAGCTTAGGGGCTAGCGGGAGTTCCGGGGAGCTGTTTTTT
CDR3 protein: CASSLGASGSSGELFF

D gene: TRBD1
clone size: few
CDR3 length: 15
J gene: TRBJ1-2
V gene: TRBV29-1
CDR3 DNA: TGCAGCGTTGAAGGAGGGACAGGACTTTACTATGGCTACACCTTC
CDR3 protein: CSVEGGTGLYYGYTF

D gene: NA
clone size: few
CDR3 length: 14
J gene: TRBJ2-2
V gene: TRBV3-1
CDR3 DNA: TGTGCCAGCAGCCGGAACAGGAACACCGGGGAGCTGTTTTTT
CDR3 protein: CASSRNRNTGELFF

D gene: TRBD1
clone size: many
CDR3 length: 15
J gene: TRBJ1-2
V gene: TRBV7-8
CDR3 DNA: TGTGCCAGCAGCACCCGAGTAGGACAGGGCTATGGCTACACCTTC
CDR3 protein: CASSTRVGQGYGYTF

D gene: NA
clone size: NA
CDR3 length: 15
J gene: TRBJ1-4
V gene: TRBV5-1
CDR3 DNA: TGCGCCAGCAGCCCCGGGACAAACCGCGGGGAAAAACTGTTTTTT
CDR3 protein: CASSPGTNRGEKLFF

D gene: NA
clone size: NA
CDR3 length: 16
J gene: TRBJ1-4
V gene: TRBV19
CDR3 DNA: TGTGCCAGTAGTATGGAAAAGACAGGATTTAATGAAAAACTGTTTTTT
CDR3 protein: CASSMEKTGFNEKLFF

D gene: NA
clone size: NA
CDR3 length: 13
J gene: TRBJ1-5
V gene: TRBV18
CDR3 DNA: TGTGCCAGCTCGCCGCCCGAGGGTCAGCCCCAGCATTTT
CDR3 protein: CASSPPEGQPQHF

D gene: TRBD1
clone size: many
CDR3 length: 14
J gene: TRBJ1-1
V gene: TRBV2
CDR3 DNA: TGTGCCAGCACTAGACAGGGAACGAACACTGAAGCTTTCTTT
CDR3 protein: CASTRQGTNTEAFF

D gene: NA
clone size: few
CDR3 length: 12
J gene: TRBJ1-2
V gene: TRBV29-1
CDR3 DNA: TGCAGCGCCGATCTTCAGGGGTCCGGCTACACCTTC
CDR3 protein: CSADLQGSGYTF

D gene: TRBD2
clone size: many
CDR3 length: 15
J gene: TRBJ2-7
V gene: TRBV27
CDR3 DNA: TGTGCCAGCAGTCAGTCTAGCGGGAGGCGGTACGAGCAGTACTTC
CDR3 protein: CASSQSSGRRYEQYF

D gene: TRBD1
clone size: many
CDR3 length: 13
J gene: TRBJ2-7
V gene: TRBV20-1
CDR3 DNA: TGCAGTGCGGGGACAGGCCTTACCTACGAGCAGTACTTC
CDR3 protein: CSAGTGLTYEQYF

D gene: NA
clone size: NA
CDR3 length: 16
J gene: TRBJ2-7
V gene: TRBV4-3
CDR3 DNA: TGCGCCAGCAGCCAAGATCGTGGGACGACCTCGGGCGAGCAGTACTTC
CDR3 protein: CASSQDRGTTSGEQYF

D gene: NA
clone size: few
CDR3 length: 14
J gene: TRBJ2-2
V gene: TRBV7-2
CDR3 DNA: TGTGCCAGCAGCTTATCAGGGGCCCCCGGGGAGCTGTTTTTT
CDR3 protein: CASSLSGAPGELFF

D gene: NA
clone size: many
CDR3 length: 13
J gene: TRBJ1-1
V gene: TRBV6-1
CDR3 DNA: TGTGCCAGCACACGGACAGCGAACACTGAAGCTTTCTTT
CDR3 protein: CASTRTANTEAFF

D gene: TRBD1
clone size: NA
CDR3 length: 15
J gene: TRBJ1-2
V gene: TRBV7-8
CDR3 DNA: TGTGCCAGCAGCGGACAGGGGTTAGCTAACTATGGCTACACCTTC
CDR3 protein: CASSGQGLANYGYTF

D gene: NA
clone size: many
CDR3 length: 14
J gene: TRBJ2-7
V gene: TRBV7-2
CDR3 DNA: TGTGCCAGCAGCCCATGGGCAGGGGACTACGAGCAGTACTTC
CDR3 protein: CASSPWAGDYEQYF

D gene: TRBD2
clone size: many
CDR3 length: 14
J gene: TRBJ2-7
V gene: TRBV28
CDR3 DNA: TGTGCCAGCAGTTTATGGGCGGGAGCGTGGGAGCAGTACTTC
CDR3 protein: CASSLWAGAWEQYF

D gene: TRBD1
clone size: many
CDR3 length: 15
J gene: TRBJ1-2
V gene: TRBV28
CDR3 DNA: TGTGCCATGGGAGCATCTACAGGGGGTGGCTATGGCTACACCTTC
CDR3 protein: CAMGASTGGGYGYTF

D gene: TRBD2
clone size: NA
CDR3 length: 17
J gene: TRBJ2-1
V gene: TRBV10-3
CDR3 DNA: TGTGCCATCAGTGAGTCGGGTAGCGGGAGTATCTACAATGAGCAGTTCTTC
CDR3 protein: CAISESGSGSIYNEQFF

D gene: TRBD2
clone size: many
CDR3 length: 13
J gene: TRBJ2-7
V gene: TRBV20-1
CDR3 DNA: TGCAGTGGCGGGACTAGCGGGAGTGGCGAGCAGTACTTC
CDR3 protein: CSGGTSGSGEQYF

D gene: NA
clone size: many
CDR3 length: 14
J gene: TRBJ1-5
V gene: TRBV28
CDR3 DNA: TGTGCCAGCCTTCACCTTTCTAGCAATCAGCCCCAGCATTTT
CDR3 protein: CASLHLSSNQPQHF

D gene: TRBD2
clone size: many
CDR3 length: 13
J gene: TRBJ2-5
V gene: TRBV20-1
CDR3 DNA: TGCAGTGCTCCGAGACTAGCGGAAGAGACCCAGTACTTC
CDR3 protein: CSAPRLAEETQYF

D gene: NA
clone size: many
CDR3 length: 12
J gene: TRBJ2-5
V gene: TRBV30
CDR3 DNA: TGTGCCTGGATGGAGGGGAAAGAGACCCAGTACTTC
CDR3 protein: CAWMEGKETQYF

D gene: NA
clone size: many
CDR3 length: 12
J gene: TRBJ2-5
V gene: TRBV6-1
CDR3 DNA: TGTGCCAGCAGGGACCAGCGGGAGACCCAGTACTTC
CDR3 protein: CASRDQRETQYF

D gene: TRBD2
clone size: few
CDR3 length: 13
J gene: TRBJ2-7
V gene: TRBV5-1
CDR3 DNA: TGCGCCAGCAGTTGGCGGGAGTCCGTCGAGCAGTACTTC
CDR3 protein: CASSWRESVEQYF

D gene: NA
clone size: many
CDR3 length: 17
J gene: TRBJ1-1
V gene: TRBV7-2
CDR3 DNA: TGTGCCAGCAGTTTTCTGCCTCTGGGCCGTTCGGGCACTGAAGCTTTCTTT
CDR3 protein: CASSFLPLGRSGTEAFF

D gene: NA
clone size: many
CDR3 length: 14
J gene: TRBJ2-7
V gene: TRBV28
CDR3 DNA: TGTGCCAGCAGTTCGGGTAGCGGTTCCTACGAGCAGTACTTC
CDR3 protein: CASSSGSGSYEQYF

D gene: NA
clone size: NA
CDR3 length: 14
J gene: TRBJ1-1
V gene: TRBV20-1
CDR3 DNA: TGCAGTGCTAGAGATATCATCTCGGAGGTCGAAGCTTTCTTT
CDR3 protein: CSARDIISEVEAFF

D gene: NA
clone size: many
CDR3 length: 12
J gene: TRBJ1-2
V gene: TRBV2
CDR3 DNA: TGTGCCAGCAGTGCTTCTGGGGACGGCTACACCTTC
CDR3 protein: CASSASGDGYTF

D gene: NA
clone size: few
CDR3 length: 10
J gene: TRBJ2-7
V gene: TRBV20-1
CDR3 DNA: TGCAGTGCTACCCGTTACGAGCAGTACTTC
CDR3 protein: CSATRYEQYF

D gene: NA
clone size: many
CDR3 length: 11
J gene: TRBJ1-2
V gene: TRBV7-9
CDR3 DNA: TGTGCCAGCAGCTTAGGCAGGGGCTACACCTTC
CDR3 protein: CASSLGRGYTF

D gene: TRBD1
clone size: few
CDR3 length: 16
J gene: TRBJ2-7
V gene: TRBV7-6
CDR3 DNA: TGTGCCAGCAGCAACACAGGGGCGGTGACACTCGACGAGCAGTACTTC
CDR3 protein: CASSNTGAVTLDEQYF

D gene: NA
clone size: NA
CDR3 length: 14
J gene: TRBJ2-3
V gene: TRBV20-1
CDR3 DNA: TGCAGTGCTAGTAGGGGGGGATGGACAGATACGCAGTATTTT
CDR3 protein: CSASRGGWTDTQYF

D gene: NA
clone size: NA
CDR3 length: 14
J gene: TRBJ1-1
V gene: TRBV29-1
CDR3 DNA: TGCAGCGTTGATGATGGGGGATTGAGCACTGAAGCTTTCTTT
CDR3 protein: CSVDDGGLSTEAFF

D gene: TRBD1
clone size: few
CDR3 length: 14
J gene: TRBJ1-1
V gene: TRBV6-1
CDR3 DNA: TGTGCCAGCGGGGGGGGACAGGCGGGGGCTGAAGCTTTCTTT
CDR3 protein: CASGGGQAGAEAFF

D gene: NA
clone size: many
CDR3 length: 16
J gene: TRBJ2-7
V gene: TRBV5-1
CDR3 DNA: TGCGCCAGCAGCTTGGCCGTCGGGAGCCAAACCTACGAGCAGTACTTC
CDR3 protein: CASSLAVGSQTYEQYF

D gene: NA
clone size: few
CDR3 length: 16
J gene: TRBJ1-2
V gene: TRBV4-1
CDR3 DNA: TGCGCCAGCAGCCAAGTTGACAACCTCCCTAGCTATGGCTACACCTTC
CDR3 protein: CASSQVDNLPSYGYTF

D gene: NA
clone size: NA
CDR3 length: 11
J gene: TRBJ2-1
V gene: TRBV10-2
CDR3 DNA: TGCGCCAGCAGCGAGTACAATGAGCAGTTCTTC
CDR3 protein: CASSEYNEQFF

D gene: TRBD1
clone size: NA
CDR3 length: 14
J gene: TRBJ1-4
V gene: TRBV5-1
CDR3 DNA: TGCGCCAGTAAACCGGGACAGGGGTTTGGAAAACTGTTTTTT
CDR3 protein: CASKPGQGFGKLFF

D gene: TRBD2
clone size: NA
CDR3 length: 15
J gene: TRBJ2-7
V gene: TRBV20-1
CDR3 DNA: TGCAGTGCTTGGGGGACTAGCGGGAGATTGTACGAGCAGTACTTC
CDR3 protein: CSAWGTSGRLYEQYF

D gene: NA
clone size: many
CDR3 length: 13
J gene: TRBJ2-7
V gene: TRBV5-1
CDR3 DNA: TGCGCCAGCAGCCGGCTGTCTTCCTACGAGCAGTACTTC
CDR3 protein: CASSRLSSYEQYF

D gene: NA
clone size: NA
CDR3 length: 14
J gene: TRBJ1-1
V gene: TRBV6-1
CDR3 DNA: TGTGCCAGCAGCCAGCTCCAAGGGAGAACTAAAGCTTTCTTT
CDR3 protein: CASSQLQGRTKAFF

D gene: NA
clone size: many
CDR3 length: 12
J gene: TRBJ1-5
V gene: TRBV15
CDR3 DNA: TGTGCCACCGCGGATGGCAATCAGCCCCAGCATTTT
CDR3 protein: CATADGNQPQHF

D gene: TRBD2
clone size: once
CDR3 length: 15
J gene: TRBJ2-5
V gene: TRBV7-2
CDR3 DNA: TGTGCCAGCAGCTTAGGACTAGCGGGTCTAGAGGCCCAGTACTTC
CDR3 protein: CASSLGLAGLEAQYF

D gene: NA
clone size: NA
CDR3 length: 18
J gene: TRBJ1-2
V gene: TRBV5-1
CDR3 DNA: TGCGCCAGCAGCCCCCTGGGGAGGGATTTAAGTCGGAACTATGGCTACACCTTC
CDR3 protein: CASSPLGRDLSRNYGYTF

D gene: NA
clone size: few
CDR3 length: 15
J gene: TRBJ2-5
V gene: TRBV9
CDR3 DNA: TGTGCCAGCAGCGTAGGTCCAACAGGGCAAGAGACCCAGTACTTC
CDR3 protein: CASSVGPTGQETQYF